The rows below give T cell receptor beta chains drawn from one sample of a study of T cells after yellow fever vaccination. TCRdb reprocessed the 5' RACE reads via MiXCR and lists one record per CDR3 protein. The sample lists hundreds of thousands of distinct CDR3 sequences, approximately 12% occurring once. The specimen comprised PBMCs, sampled on the day of the yellow fever booster vaccination. These receptors all come from a man aged 25 to 40 who received the YFV17D yellow fever vaccine. CDR3s include the opening cysteine and the closing phenylalanine or tryptophan. The D gene is left open where the match is weak. Clone size is given for some rows only: seen once, a few or many times, or a class if the clone is expanded.

d_call	clone_size	v_call	cdr3_length	j_call	cdr3_nt	cdr3_aa
.	few	TRBV14	16	TRBJ2-5	TGTGCCAGCAGCCCCTACGGCGGTACTACCCAAGAGACCCAGTACTTC	CASSPYGGTTQETQYF
.	.	TRBV5-1	13	TRBJ2-4	TGCGCCAGCAGCTCCGGGTCCTCGAACATTCAGTACTTC	CASSSGSSNIQYF
.	few	TRBV6-2/TRBV6-3	13	TRBJ2-2	TGTGCCAGCAGGCCCGACTTCACCGGGGAGCTGTTTTTT	CASRPDFTGELFF
TRBD2	.	TRBV7-8	16	TRBJ2-5	TGTGCCAGCAGCCACCCAATGCGGGAGGGCCTAAAGACCCAGTACTTC	CASSHPMREGLKTQYF
TRBD2	many	TRBV20-1	13	TRBJ2-2	TGCAGTGCCCTAGCGGGAGGGGCCGGGGAGCTGTTTTTT	CSALAGGAGELFF
.	.	TRBV6-2/TRBV6-3	14	TRBJ2-7	TGTGCCAGCAGTTCTACCTACCCTACCTACGAGCAGTACTTC	CASSSTYPTYEQYF
.	few	TRBV7-9	11	TRBJ2-7	TGTGCCAGCAGCGCCCTCAGCGAGCAGTACTTC	CASSALSEQYF
.	few	TRBV11-2	18	TRBJ2-6	TGTGCCAGCAGCTACTACTCCGGAGGCGTCTCTGGGGCCAACGTCCTGACTTTC	CASSYYSGGVSGANVLTF
.	few	TRBV7-2	14	TRBJ2-3	TGTGCCAGCAGCTTAGTCGTCCGGACAGATACGCAGTATTTT	CASSLVVRTDTQYF
.	.	TRBV5-1	13	TRBJ2-7	TGCGCCAGCAGCTTGACAAGTAAGAACGAGCAGTACTTC	CASSLTSKNEQYF
.	few	TRBV4-2	14	TRBJ2-7	TGTGCCAGCAGCCAAGATACGACGGTCTACGAGCAGTACTTC	CASSQDTTVYEQYF
TRBD2	.	TRBV15	14	TRBJ2-5	TGTGCCACCAGCAGAGAGGGGAGGGGTGAGACCCAGTACTTC	CATSREGRGETQYF
.	.	TRBV4-3	13	TRBJ1-6	TGCGCCAGCAGCCAAGAGCGGAATTCACCCCTCCACTTT	CASSQERNSPLHF
.	many	TRBV20-1	12	TRBJ2-3	TGCAGTGTTATGGAGGAGCCTCCTACGCAGTATTTT	CSVMEEPPTQYF
TRBD1	few	TRBV7-9	13	TRBJ2-7	TGTGCCAGCAGCCCAGGGGACAGCCCCCGGCAGTACTTC	CASSPGDSPRQYF
TRBD2	.	TRBV5-1	17	TRBJ2-1	TGCGCCAGCAGCCTACGGGCGTGGACTAGCGGGAACAATGAGCAGTTCTTC	CASSLRAWTSGNNEQFF
.	few	TRBV7-9	13	TRBJ2-5	TGTGCCAGCAGCTTATTCGGTCAAGAGACCCAGTACTTC	CASSLFGQETQYF
.	.	TRBV6-1	16	TRBJ2-1	TGTGCCAGCAACCCCGACTTGAGCAGCTCCTACAATGAGCAGTTCTTC	CASNPDLSSSYNEQFF
.	few	TRBV18	14	TRBJ2-3	TGTGCCAGCTCACCACCGGAAGGGTCGAATACGCAGTATTTT	CASSPPEGSNTQYF
.	many	TRBV24-1	15	TRBJ2-1	TGTGCCACCAGTGATTTAGGTCAGCCATGGAATGAGCAGTTCTTC	CATSDLGQPWNEQFF
.	few	TRBV5-1	15	TRBJ2-6	TGCGCCAGCAGCAACAGCAACACTGGGGCCAACGTCCTGACTTTC	CASSNSNTGANVLTF
TRBD1	.	TRBV18	18	TRBJ1-1	TGTGCCAGCTCACCACCCACGGGACAGGGATTGTCAAGCACTGAAGCTTTCTTT	CASSPPTGQGLSSTEAFF
TRBD2	.	TRBV6-1	16	TRBJ2-1	TGTGCCAGCAGTAAACAACTAGCGGGAGTAGGTCATGAGCAGTTCTTC	CASSKQLAGVGHEQFF
TRBD2	few	TRBV7-2	13	TRBJ2-7	TGTGCCAGCCTAGCGGGAGGGGGCTACGAGCAGTACTTC	CASLAGGGYEQYF
TRBD1	few	TRBV12-3/TRBV12-4	13	TRBJ2-7	TGTGCCAGCAGCCGAGGGACAGATCTCGAGCAGTACTTC	CASSRGTDLEQYF
.	.	TRBV6-5	14	TRBJ1-1	TGTGCCAGCAGTTACTTCGGGGTGAACACTGAAGCTTTCTTT	CASSYFGVNTEAFF
TRBD2	.	TRBV7-2	15	TRBJ2-1	TGTGCCAGCAGCTTCGGGCTAGCGGGAGGAGCTGAGCAGTTCTTC	CASSFGLAGGAEQFF
.	few	TRBV7-9	13	TRBJ2-7	TGTGCCAGCAGCCCGTACCAAACCTACGAGCAGTACTTC	CASSPYQTYEQYF
.	few	TRBV20-1	11	TRBJ2-7	TGCAGTGCTAAAGCCCCCTACGAGCAGTACTTC	CSAKAPYEQYF
.	few	TRBV6-6	12	TRBJ2-7	TGTGCCAGCAGTTCTTACGGTTACGAGCAGTACTTC	CASSSYGYEQYF
.	.	TRBV19	15	TRBJ1-5	TGTGCCAGTAGTGCGGTGGTGGGGGGCGGTCAGCCCCAGCATTTT	CASSAVVGGGQPQHF
.	few	TRBV5-8	17	TRBJ2-7	TGTGCCAGCAGCCCCCAATCCCGACGGATCGCTACCTACGAGCAGTACTTC	CASSPQSRRIATYEQYF
.	many	TRBV4-3	16	TRBJ1-4	TGCGCCAGCTCCCGGGAGGGGTCGGCAACTAATGAAAAACTGTTTTTT	CASSREGSATNEKLFF
TRBD2	few	TRBV14	16	TRBJ2-3	TGTGCCAGCAGCCAAGTAGCAAGCGGGAGAGCGGATACGCAGTATTTT	CASSQVASGRADTQYF
.	.	TRBV9	15	TRBJ1-5	TGTGCCAGCAGCCTAGGGACCCACTCGGGTCAGCCCCAGCATTTT	CASSLGTHSGQPQHF
TRBD2	many	TRBV20-1	15	TRBJ2-1	TGCAGTGCTCGATTAGCGGGAGGGTCCTACAATGAGCAGTTCTTC	CSARLAGGSYNEQFF
.	.	TRBV20-1	14	TRBJ2-7	TGCAGTGCTAGAACTGAGCGGGCCGCCTACGAGCAGTACTTC	CSARTERAAYEQYF
.	.	TRBV19	15	TRBJ2-7	TGTGCCAGTAGTATCGGGGCCTTTAGCTCCTACGAGCAGTACTTC	CASSIGAFSSYEQYF
.	few	TRBV28	15	TRBJ2-5	TGTGCCAGCAGTTCAGGGGGGTCGGGCCAAGAGACCCAGTACTTC	CASSSGGSGQETQYF
TRBD2	many	TRBV27	16	TRBJ2-2	TGTGCCAGCAGTTTAGGACTAGCGGGGAACACCGGGGAGCTGTTTTTT	CASSLGLAGNTGELFF
TRBD1	.	TRBV30	13	TRBJ1-2	TGTGCCTGGGTTAACCAGGGGGTCTATGGCTACACCTTC	CAWVNQGVYGYTF
.	.	TRBV30	11	TRBJ2-1	TGTGCCTGGAGTGTACTGAGTGAGCAGTTCTTC	CAWSVLSEQFF
.	few	TRBV5-5	12	TRBJ1-5	TGTGCCAGCAGCCCGGGGCCGGGGCCCCAGCATTTT	CASSPGPGPQHF
TRBD2	few	TRBV20-1	16	TRBJ2-3	TGCAGTGCTAGAGATACGAGGGTAGCGGGAGCAGATACGCAGTATTTT	CSARDTRVAGADTQYF
TRBD2	.	TRBV28	16	TRBJ2-7	TGTGCCAGCAGTTCCCACAGGTGGCGGGGGGGATACGAGCAGTACTTC	CASSSHRWRGGYEQYF
TRBD2	.	TRBV5-1	13	TRBJ2-1	TGCGCCAGCAGCCGAGCGGGGGGTTATGAGCAGTTCTTC	CASSRAGGYEQFF
.	few	TRBV12-5	17	TRBJ2-5	TGTGCTAGTGGTCCCGGACTCGGCGCCCCAACGTGGGAGACCCAGTACTTC	CASGPGLGAPTWETQYF
.	.	TRBV4-3	14	TRBJ2-2	TGCGCCAGCAGCCAAGCTGAGGACACCGGGGAGCTGTTTTTT	CASSQAEDTGELFF
TRBD2	.	TRBV24-1	15	TRBJ2-5	TGTGCCACCAGTGCCGTGGGACTAGCGGAAGAGACCCAGTACTTC	CATSAVGLAEETQYF
TRBD2	.	TRBV6-2/TRBV6-3	15	TRBJ2-7	TGTGCCAGCACCGGGACTAGCGGATCGGTCTACGAGCAGTACTTC	CASTGTSGSVYEQYF
.	.	TRBV7-2	14	TRBJ2-3	TGTGCCAGCAGCTTAGGCGCCCTCACAGATACGCAGTATTTT	CASSLGALTDTQYF
.	.	TRBV23-1	14	TRBJ2-1	TGCGCCAGTGATCGGACAGATTCCTACAATGAGCAGTTCTTC	CASDRTDSYNEQFF
.	few	TRBV5-1	14	TRBJ2-7	TGCGCCAGTCACGACAGAGGACCCTCCTACGAGCAGTACTTC	CASHDRGPSYEQYF
.	few	TRBV20-1	10	TRBJ1-2	TGCAGTGCTAATCCACAGGGAAACTTCTTC	CSANPQGNFF
.	.	TRBV5-6	14	TRBJ2-1	TGTGCCAGCAGCTTGGACCCTATGGGAAATGAGCAGTTCTTC	CASSLDPMGNEQFF